The clone carrying this TCR beta chain occurred many times. This entry belongs to a study of human T cells and chemical hapten exposure. About the study: An area of 2 cm by about 2.2 cm on upper inner arm skin received 2% DPC for sensitization. The study traced per-sample TCR yield variation mainly to small differences in pooled library volumes.

What the library attached to individual cDNA molecules were unique molecular identifiers. TCRdb processed the RACE reads anew with MiXCR; each CDR3 protein has one entry. The sample has some 80,000 distinct CDR3 sequences, roughly 10% seen once. Time point given: patch test 2, 6 weeks after DPC sensitization. As for treatment: therapeutic diphenylcyclopropenone sensitization with weekly scalp DPC. Each donor was an alopecia patient between 18 and 70 years of age who qualified for DPC. The sequenced sample was whole blood, obtained in connection with sensitization to the hapten diphenylcyclopropenone (DPC). The receptor was derived from a woman between 25 and 40 years old with alopecia areata. Some clones in this sample may be carry-over from other donors' samples.

The DNA of the CDR3 is TGCAGCGTCGAGGGCGTAGGGAGTGAGACCCAGTACTTC. This codes for CSVEGVGSETQYF. The rearrangement links TRBV29-1 to TRBJ2-5, with D possibly matching TRBD2 (5 bases). V lost 6 bases, J lost 5 bases, and 16 bases lay in between. This CDR3 spans 13 amino acids. CDR1 and CDR2 (germline): SQVTM, ANQGSEA.